Given below is one T cell receptor (beta chain) in context. This clone counts as medium-sized (0.01 to 0.1%). Its antigen remains undetermined. No much larger clone exists at a distance of one base, and base qualities are not known. This sample is part of a study of metastatic and nonmetastatic thyroid tumors (dated by TCRdb to 2018 to 2021). Notes on the research overall: The researchers compared repertoires between peripheral blood samples and tumor or nodule tissue samples from patients with malignant or benign thyroid disease.

Before undergoing thyroid surgery, none of the patients had been given any kind of treatment. Using T-cell receptor beta sequencing, the researchers looked back retrospectively at clinical samples from patients, gathered between about 2011 and 2019. Its CDR3 holds 13 amino acids, cysteine through phenylalanine. Just CDR3 DNA is preserved here, 39 bases in frame from base 1. The junction shows trimming of 6 bases on V and 4 bases on J, and the gene matches do not reach 5 bases of it. CDR1 is given as LNHDA and CDR2 as SQIVND, both from the germline V gene (reference sequence). The investigation overall reported the following: TCR beta diversity was reported as significantly higher in malignant tumors than in benign nodules, in both blood and tumor samples.

The library was built by means of PCR. The sequencer listed for this sample is Illumina HiSeq 4000. High-throughput sequencing was used to profile the TCR beta-chain CDR3 region of every patient. The study's processing was this. A classifier to discriminate distant-metastatic papillary thyroid cancer patients was built from CDR3 differences across clinicopathological groups. The Shannon index was used to assess repertoire diversity, and the Morisita-Horn index was used to assess tumor-blood repertoire similarity. TCRdb trimmed the raw reads at Q25, called clones with MiXCR and kept productive beta chains. For this entry, the V and J calls and clone size follow TCRdb and not the study's own pipeline. The sample table holds approximately 37,000 clones, of which 20% to 25% were seen once. Jointly, the top ten make up roughly 3.1% of the sample.

In this chain, TRBV19 is recombined with TRBJ1-2, with 7 middle bases fitting TRBD1. The sequencing input was tumor tissue. This TCR was recovered from a male donor with papillary thyroid cancer or a benign thyroid nodule (not recorded which). Some clones in this sample may be carry-over from other donors' samples. The CDR3 amino acid sequence is: CASRTTGPYGYTF. The DNA sequence is as follows: TGTGCCAGTAGAACGACAGGGCCCTATGGCTACACCTTC. Where the CDR3 stops, the reference TRBV19 and TRBJ1-2 genes take over; the full variable domain is DGGITQSPKYLFRKEGQNVTLSCEQNLNHDAMYWYRQDPGQGLRLIYYSQIVNDFQKGDIAEGYSVSREKKESFPLTVTSAQKNPTAFYLCASRTTGPYGYTFGSGTRLTVV.